The 24 T cell receptor beta chains in this list originate from one sample, sequenced in a study of shared clonotypes between healthy human individuals. Sequenced by immunoSEQ multiplex PCR; TCRdb stores in-frame clones only, minus some. The table records around 1,100,000 clones, around three quarters of them present only once. The source material was memory CD4+ T cells from PBMCs. Subset noted: CD45RA-negative fraction. These receptors were collected from a man between 18 and 29 years old in good health. Some clones in this sample may be carry-over from other donors' samples.

The table lists this clone with a few counts. The V and J genes are TRBV7-2 and TRBJ2-1; 11 positions agree with TRBD2. This CDR3 spans 16 amino acids. Germline V gene lookup returns CDR1 SGHTA and CDR2 FQGNSA. J was trimmed by 6 bases and V by 5 bases; bases with no gene match: 9. CDR3 nucleotides: TGTGCCAGCAGCGCGCAAACTAGCGGGAGTCCCAATGAGCAGTTCTTC. Its translation: CASSAQTSGSPNEQFF.

The chain joins TRBV7-3 to TRBJ2-2; perhaps TRBD2 as D (6 bases). Germline values: CDR1 SGHTA, CDR2 FQGTGA. V was pared by 5 bases and J by 4 bases, with 14 bases between. This CDR3 has 15 residues. Written as DNA, the CDR3 is TGTGCCAGCAGCCTTGGGACTTTTGGCACCGGGGAGCTGTTTTTT. Its translation is CASSLGTFGTGELFF.

This chain joins TRBV11-3 and TRBJ2-7; perhaps TRBD2 as D (5 bases). CDR3 length: 12 residues. Germline V gene lookup returns CDR1 SGHNT and CDR2 YENEEA. V lost 4 bases and J 11 bases, leaving 15 bases between the germline ends. CDR3: CASSSNAGVKYF. The CDR3 nucleotides read TGTGCCAGCAGCTCCAATGCCGGGGTAAAGTACTTC.

This clone has a handful of counts. The same CDR3 is also encoded by other DNA sequences in this sample. J is TRBJ1-1 and V is TRBV5-4; TRBD1 is a possible D gene (5 bases). Trimming left V 1 base short and J 4 bases short, with 14 bases between. Germline V gene sequence: CDR1 SGHNT, CDR2 YYREEE (reference sequence). The CDR3 consists of 15 residues. CDR3 nucleotides: TGTGCCAGCAGCTTGCGGGGAAAAGGGGTCACTGAAGCTTTCTTT. Translated: CASSLRGKGVTEAFF. Filled out from reference TRBV5-4 and TRBJ1-1, the complete variable domain reads ETGVTQSPTHLIKTRGQQVTLRCSSQSGHNTVSWYQQALGQGPQFIFQYYREEENGRGNFPPRFSGLQFPNYSSELNVNALELDDSALYLCASSLRGKGVTEAFFGQGTRLTVV.

The rearrangement joins TRBV5-1 to TRBJ2-3; 10 nucleotides line up with TRBD2. CDR3 length: 16 amino acids. Trimming at V came to 4 bases and at J to 1 base, leaving 6 bases not matched to a gene. Germline-derived CDR1 and CDR2 are SGHRS and YFSETQ. The DNA of the CDR3 is TGCGCCAGCAGCCGCCAAGGGACTAGCGGCACAGATACGCAGTATTTT. Translation: CASSRQGTSGTDTQYF.

This sequence joins TRBV5-1 and TRBJ2-6; D uncertain. The CDR3 is 14 amino acids. V lost 4 bases and J lost 4, with 9 bases in between. The germline V gene has CDR1 SGHRS and CDR2 YFSETQ. This CDR3 is CASSPSPGANVLTF. The CDR3 bases are TGCGCCAGCAGCCCCTCGCCGGGGGCCAACGTCCTGACTTTC.

This chain links TRBV25-1 with TRBJ2-1; TRBD1 aligns across 8 bases. The CDR3 sequence is 15 residues long. V dropped 2 bases and J dropped 5; count of bases not matched to a gene: 5. In germline, CDR1 is MGHDK, CDR2 SYGVNS. CDR3 region: CASSERTGWDNEQFF. As DNA, the CDR3 is TGTGCCAGCAGTGAAAGGACAGGGTGGGACAATGAGCAGTTCTTC.

This clone appeared a single time. V and J are TRBV28 and TRBJ2-6; 11 bases agree with TRBD2. The CDR3 consists of 16 residues. The junction had 7 bases not matched to a gene; V was cut back by 10 bases and J by 2 bases. Germline-derived CDR1 and CDR2 are MDHEN and SYDVKM. CDR3 protein: CATNSGRAAGANVLTF. The CDR3 region has the DNA TGTGCCACGAATAGCGGGAGGGCGGCTGGGGCCAACGTCCTGACTTTC.

The chain employs TRBV7-2 and TRBJ2-3; 8 positions match TRBD2. CDR1 and CDR2 (germline): SGHTA, FQGNSA. Trimming at V came to 3 bases and at J to 2 bases, leaving 4 bases not matched to a gene. The CDR3 runs to 15 residues. The chain's CDR3 is CASSFTSGHTDTQYF. As DNA, the CDR3 is TGTGCCAGCAGCTTCACTAGCGGACACACAGATACGCAGTATTTT.

This rearrangement joins TRBV13 to TRBJ2-6; unclear D gene. Germline CDR1 is PRHDT and CDR2 is FYEKMQ (reference sequence). Trimming took 5 bases from V and 0 from J, leaving 8 bases between them. There are 15 residues in the CDR3. The CDR3 DNA reads as TGTGCCAGCAGCCCCACCCCCTCTGGGGCCAACGTCCTGACTTTC. Its protein is CASSPTPSGANVLTF.

The chain joins TRBV5-1 to TRBJ2-1; D is possibly TRBD1 (5 bases). The CDR3 loop spans 17 amino acids. CDR1 is SGHRS and CDR2 is YFSETQ in the germline V gene. V gave up 0 bases and J gave up 2 bases, with 15 bases separating them. The CDR3 protein is CASSLVRRMGPYNEQFF. As DNA, the CDR3 is TGCGCCAGCAGCTTGGTACGGCGGATGGGGCCCTACAATGAGCAGTTCTTC. The variable domain in full, completed from reference TRBV5-1 and TRBJ2-1, reads KAGVTQTPRYLIKTRGQQVTLSCSPISGHRSVSWYQQTPGQGLQFLFEYFSETQRNKGNFPGRFSGRQFSNSRSEMNVSTLELGDSALYLCASSLVRRMGPYNEQFFGPGTRLTVL.

A single count supports this clone. The rearrangement links TRBV9 to TRBJ1-1; D is possibly TRBD1 (6 bases). This CDR3 has 16 residues. Germline-derived CDR1 and CDR2 are SGDLS and YYNGEE. V was clipped by 0 bases and J by 1 base, with 13 bases between them. CDR3 region: CASSVVAGAGNTEAFF. CDR3 in DNA: TGTGCCAGCAGCGTAGTGGCAGGGGCTGGGAACACTGAAGCTTTCTTT.

This chain joins TRBV4-1 and TRBJ1-1, with TRBD1 identical over 8 bases. With V trimmed by 2 bases and J by 5 bases, 13 bases remained unmatched. CDR1 is MGHRA, CDR2 YSYEKL, per germline. The CDR3 totals 17 residues. The CDR3 nucleotides read TGCGCCAGCAGCCAATACCCCACCGACAGGGGAGGTACTGAAGCTTTCTTT. Its translation is CASSQYPTDRGGTEAFF.

This clone was detected only a few times. The rearrangement links TRBV5-1 to TRBJ1-2; 9 bases agree with TRBD1. The germline CDR1 and CDR2 sequences are SGHRS and YFSETQ. The V segment lost 3 bases and the J segment 3 bases; nucleotides outside the gene matches: 6. The CDR3 is 15 residues long. CDR3 nucleotides: TGCGCCAGCAGCTCGGGACAGGGAGTATACTATGGCTACACCTTC. This encodes CASSSGQGVYYGYTF.

The chain has TRBV11-2 and TRBJ2-5; D is unclear. Trimming left V 6 bases short and J 4 bases short, with 18 bases between. The CDR3 has 15 amino acids. Germline V CDR1 and CDR2: SGHAT, FQNNGV. This chain's CDR3 is CASRNTPPWGETQYF. The CDR3 region has the DNA TGTGCCAGCAGAAACACCCCCCCTTGGGGAGAGACCCAGTACTTC.

To note about this clone: At one end, the junction sequence differs from germline, possibly due to a read error. The V call is TRBV19, the J call TRBJ2-1; 14 positions agree with TRBD2. The CDR3 contains 17 residues. CDR1 is LNHDA, CDR2 SQIVND, per germline (reference sequence). The CDR3, as DNA: TGTGCCACCAAGACTAGCGGGAGGGCCGTCCAGGCCAATGGGCAGTTCTTC. This translates into CATKTSGRAVQANGQFF.

The V and J genes are TRBV27 and TRBJ1-4; D ambiguous. Trimming took off 2 bases at V and 8 bases at J, with 12 bases between the two ends. CDR1 and CDR2 (germline): MNHEY, SMNVEV (reference sequence). This CDR3 has 14 residues. The CDR3 here is CASSLNGDGEKLFF. CDR3 DNA: TGTGCCAGCAGTTTAAACGGGGATGGGGAAAAACTGTTTTTT.

V usage is TRBV28 and J usage is TRBJ1-1, with 10 nucleotides matching TRBD1. With 6 bases clipped from V and 4 bases from J, the junction kept 8 bases outside the gene matches. CDR1 and CDR2 (germline): MDHEN, SYDVKM. This CDR3 is built from 15 residues. CDR3 bases: TGTGCCAGCAGAGTGACAGGGGGCCGGGGCACTGAAGCTTTCTTT. Encoded protein: CASRVTGGRGTEAFF.

The chain is built from TRBV2 and TRBJ2-5; D unresolved. The CDR3 is made up of 10 amino acids. Trimming took off 7 bases at V and 4 bases at J, with 4 bases between the two ends. Germline V gives CDR1 SNHLY, CDR2 FYNNEI. CDR3 sequence: CASMVETQYF. The DNA of the CDR3 is TGTGCCAGCATGGTAGAGACCCAGTACTTC.

The chain recombines TRBV27 with TRBJ1-5, with 11 bases fitting TRBD1. CDR1 and CDR2 (germline): MNHEY, SMNVEV (reference sequence). This CDR3 has 16 amino acids. The trim removed 3 bases at V and 4 bases at J, leaving 5 bases unmatched. Written as DNA, the CDR3 is TGTGCCAGCAGTTTCGGACAGGGGGCTCCTAATCAGCCCCAGCATTTT. This gives the protein CASSFGQGAPNQPQHF.

The chain links TRBV6-5 to TRBJ1-2; 8 bases line up with TRBD1. This CDR3 is built from 16 residues. Germline V gene data show CDR1 as MNHEY and CDR2 as SVGAGI. Trimming cost V 2 bases and J 4 bases; bases outside gene matches: 9. The CDR3 DNA sequence: TGTGCCAGCAGTTACACACACCGGGACAGGATCTATGGCTACACCTTC. Translating gives CASSYTHRDRIYGYTF.

The V and J genes are TRBV28 and TRBJ2-5; 10 bases are a match to TRBD1. Germline V lookup: CDR1 MDHEN, CDR2 SYDVKM. The V and J ends lost 3 bases and 5 bases, in that order; junction bases with no gene match: 9. The CDR3 is made up of 16 amino acids. The CDR3 region has the DNA TGTGCCAGCAGTTTCCCTGACAGGGGGCGCAAGGAGACCCAGTACTTC. It specifies CASSFPDRGRKETQYF.

This chain connects TRBV18 to TRBJ2-2, with TRBD1 matching 7 bases. This CDR3 comprises 17 residues. Germline V gene sequence: CDR1 KGHSH, CDR2 LQKENI. Trimming took 2 bases from V and 2 from J; bases not matched to a gene: 8. The CDR3 is CASSPGRTGGNTGELFF. In DNA, the CDR3 is TGTGCCAGCTCACCAGGAAGGACAGGCGGAAACACCGGGGAGCTGTTTTTT. Variable domain in full (rest from reference TRBV18 and TRBJ2-2): NAGVMQNPRHLVRRRGQEARLRCSPMKGHSHVYWYRQLPEEGLKFMVYLQKENIIDESGMPKERFSAEFPKEGPSILRIQQVVRGDSAAYFCASSPGRTGGNTGELFFGEGSRLTVL.

This clone was observed a handful of times. The chain carries TRBV2 and TRBJ2-2; TRBD1 matches at 8 bases. With 6 bases clipped from V and 5 bases from J, the junction kept 8 bases outside the gene matches. This CDR3 comprises 15 residues. Germline V CDR1 and CDR2: SNHLY, FYNNEI. The CDR3 sequence: CASSYTRQGTGELFF. The CDR3 DNA is TGTGCCAGCAGCTACACGCGACAGGGGACCGGGGAGCTGTTTTTT.